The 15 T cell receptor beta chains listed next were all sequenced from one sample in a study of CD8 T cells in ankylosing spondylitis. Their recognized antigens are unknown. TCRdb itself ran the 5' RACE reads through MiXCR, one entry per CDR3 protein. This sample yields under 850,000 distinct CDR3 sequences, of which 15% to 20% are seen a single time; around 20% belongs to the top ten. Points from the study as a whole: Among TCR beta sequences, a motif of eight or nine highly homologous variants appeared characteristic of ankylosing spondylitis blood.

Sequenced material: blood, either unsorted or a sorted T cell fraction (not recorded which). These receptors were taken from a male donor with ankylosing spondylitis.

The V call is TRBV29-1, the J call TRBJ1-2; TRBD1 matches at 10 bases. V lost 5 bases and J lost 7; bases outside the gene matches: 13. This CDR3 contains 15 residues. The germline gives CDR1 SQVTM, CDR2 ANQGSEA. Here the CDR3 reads CSVYGQGGPFGGYTF. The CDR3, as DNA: TGCAGCGTTTACGGACAGGGGGGTCCGTTCGGTGGCTACACCTTC.

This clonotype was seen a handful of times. DNA of the CDR3: TGTGCCAGCAGCTTGACAGGGGCCAATCAGCCCCAGCATTTT. This translates into CASSLTGANQPQHF. The chain couples TRBV5-6 to TRBJ1-5; TRBD1 matches 7 bases. CDR3 length equals 14 residues. Germline lookup yields CDR1 SGHDT and CDR2 YYEEEE. V was clipped by 1 base and J by 3 bases; unmatched bases: 1. The whole variable domain, remainder taken from reference TRBV5-6 and TRBJ1-5, is DAGVTQSPTHLIKTRGQQVTLRCSPKSGHDTVSWYQQALGQGPQFIFQYYEEEERQRGNFPDRFSGHQFPNYSSELNVNALLLGDSALYLCASSLTGANQPQHFGDGTRLSIL.

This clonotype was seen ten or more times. This CDR3 is CASSLDPGVNTEAFF. CDR3 nucleotides: TGCGCCAGCAGCTTGGACCCAGGGGTCAACACTGAAGCTTTCTTT. The chain uses TRBV5-1 and TRBJ1-1; possibly TRBD1 for D (6 bases). Germline CDR1 is SGHRS and CDR2 is YFSETQ. Trimming removed 0 bases from V and 2 bases from J, with 11 bases in between. The CDR3 spans 15 residues.

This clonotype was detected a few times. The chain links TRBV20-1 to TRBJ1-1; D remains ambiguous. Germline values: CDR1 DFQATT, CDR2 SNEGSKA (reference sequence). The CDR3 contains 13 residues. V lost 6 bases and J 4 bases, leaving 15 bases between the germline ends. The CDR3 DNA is TGCAGTGCCTCACATCTGCGGGGCACTGAAGCTTTCTTT. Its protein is CSASHLRGTEAFF.

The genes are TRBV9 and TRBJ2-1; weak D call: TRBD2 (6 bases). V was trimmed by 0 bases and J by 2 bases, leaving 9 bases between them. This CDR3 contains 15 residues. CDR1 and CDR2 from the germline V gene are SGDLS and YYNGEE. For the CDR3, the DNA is TGTGCCAGCAGCGTAGGAGGCGGGACCTACAATGAGCAGTTCTTC. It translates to CASSVGGGTYNEQFF.

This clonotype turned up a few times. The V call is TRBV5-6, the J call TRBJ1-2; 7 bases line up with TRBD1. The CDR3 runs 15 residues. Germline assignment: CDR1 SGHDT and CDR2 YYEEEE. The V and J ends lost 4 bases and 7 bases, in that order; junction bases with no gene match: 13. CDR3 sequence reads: CASSRRTGWGVGYTF. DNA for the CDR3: TGTGCCAGCAGCCGCCGGACAGGATGGGGTGTTGGCTACACCTTC.

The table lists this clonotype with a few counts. The CDR3 spells CASSTPGLAGEIGELFF. CDR3 coding DNA: TGTGCCAGCAGCACCCCGGGACTAGCGGGGGAAATCGGGGAGCTGTTTTTT. V and J are TRBV7-9 and TRBJ2-2, with TRBD2 matching 14 bases. With 5 bases clipped from V and 7 bases from J, the junction kept 9 bases outside the gene matches. The CDR3 consists of 17 residues. CDR1 is SEHNR, CDR2 FQNEAQ, per germline (reference sequence). Full variable domain (rest looked up from reference TRBV7-9 and TRBJ2-2): DTGVSQNPRHKITKRGQNVTFRCDPISEHNRLYWYRQTLGQGPEFLTYFQNEAQLEKSRLLSDRFSAERPKGSFSTLEIQRTEQGDSAMYLCASSTPGLAGEIGELFFGEGSRLTVL.

In DNA, the CDR3 is TGTGCCAGCAGCCAAGATCACCCCCCCTACGAGCAGTACTTC. Protein product: CASSQDHPPYEQYF. This chain joins TRBV4-2 and TRBJ2-7; D is ambiguous. Germline loops: CDR1 LGHNA, CDR2 YNFKEQ. The CDR3 sequence is 14 residues long. V was trimmed by 0 bases and J by 2 bases, leaving 8 bases between them.

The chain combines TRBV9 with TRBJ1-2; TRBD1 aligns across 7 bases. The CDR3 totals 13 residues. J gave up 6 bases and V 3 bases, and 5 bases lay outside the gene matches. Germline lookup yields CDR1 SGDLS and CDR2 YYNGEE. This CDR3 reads CASSGGTANGYTF. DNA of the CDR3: TGTGCCAGCAGCGGCGGGACAGCAAATGGCTACACCTTC.

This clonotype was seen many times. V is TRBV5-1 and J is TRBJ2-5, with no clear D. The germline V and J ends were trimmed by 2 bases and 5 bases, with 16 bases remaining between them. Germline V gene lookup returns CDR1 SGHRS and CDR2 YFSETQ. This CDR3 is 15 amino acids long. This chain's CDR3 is CASSLDGGSGETQYF. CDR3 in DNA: TGCGCCAGCAGCTTAGATGGCGGCTCCGGGGAGACCCAGTACTTC.

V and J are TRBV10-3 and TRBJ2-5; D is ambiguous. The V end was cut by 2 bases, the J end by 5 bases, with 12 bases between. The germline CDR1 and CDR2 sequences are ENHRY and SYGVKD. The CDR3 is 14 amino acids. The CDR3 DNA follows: TGTGCCATCAGTGAGCCACAGTCCGGGGAGACCCAGTACTTC. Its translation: CAISEPQSGETQYF.

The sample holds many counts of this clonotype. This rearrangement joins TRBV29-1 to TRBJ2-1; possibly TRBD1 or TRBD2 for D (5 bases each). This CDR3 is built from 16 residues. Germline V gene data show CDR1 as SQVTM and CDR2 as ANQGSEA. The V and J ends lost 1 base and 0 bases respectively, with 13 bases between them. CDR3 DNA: TGCAGCGTTGAAGCGGGGCAGGCAAGCTCCTACAATGAGCAGTTCTTC. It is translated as CSVEAGQASSYNEQFF.

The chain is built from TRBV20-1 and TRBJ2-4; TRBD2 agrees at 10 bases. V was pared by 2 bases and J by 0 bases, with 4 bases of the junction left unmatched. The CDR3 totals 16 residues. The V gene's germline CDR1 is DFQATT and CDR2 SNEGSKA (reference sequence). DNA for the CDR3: TGCAGTGCTAGATATGGGACTAGCGCAGCCAAAAACATTCAGTACTTC. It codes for CSARYGTSAAKNIQYF.

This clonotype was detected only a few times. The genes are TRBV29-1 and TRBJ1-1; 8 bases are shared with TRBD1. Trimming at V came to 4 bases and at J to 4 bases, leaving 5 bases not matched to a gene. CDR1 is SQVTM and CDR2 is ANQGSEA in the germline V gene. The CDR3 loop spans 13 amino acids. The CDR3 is CSVAGGLSTEAFF. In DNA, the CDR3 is TGCAGCGTTGCAGGGGGCTTGAGCACTGAAGCTTTCTTT.

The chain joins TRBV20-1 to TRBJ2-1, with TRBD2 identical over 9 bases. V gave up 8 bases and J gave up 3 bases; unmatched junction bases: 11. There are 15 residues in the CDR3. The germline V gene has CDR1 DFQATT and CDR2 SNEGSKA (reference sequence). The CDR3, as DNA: TGCAGTCTAGTCCCGACTAGCGGCGGCTACAATGAGCAGTTCTTC. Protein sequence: CSLVPTSGGYNEQFF.